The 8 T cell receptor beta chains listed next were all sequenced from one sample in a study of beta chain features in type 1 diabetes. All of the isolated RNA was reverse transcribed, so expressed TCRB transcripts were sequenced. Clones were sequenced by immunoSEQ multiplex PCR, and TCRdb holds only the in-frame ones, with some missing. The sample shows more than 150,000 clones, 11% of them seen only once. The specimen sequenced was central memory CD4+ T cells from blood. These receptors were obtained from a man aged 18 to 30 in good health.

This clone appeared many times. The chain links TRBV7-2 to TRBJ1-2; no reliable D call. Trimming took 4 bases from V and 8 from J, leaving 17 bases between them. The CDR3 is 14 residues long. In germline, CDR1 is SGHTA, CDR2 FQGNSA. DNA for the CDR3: TGTGCCAGCAGCTCCTCGATGCTTCAAAGGGGCTACACCTTC. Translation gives CASSSSMLQRGYTF.

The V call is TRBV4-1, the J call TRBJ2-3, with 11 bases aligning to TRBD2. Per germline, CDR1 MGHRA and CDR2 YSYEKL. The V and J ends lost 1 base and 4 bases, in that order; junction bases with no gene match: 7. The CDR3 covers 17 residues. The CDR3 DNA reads TGCGCCAGCAGCCAAGGTAGCGGGGGGGCCTTCGCAGATACGCAGTATTTT. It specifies CASSQGSGGAFADTQYF.

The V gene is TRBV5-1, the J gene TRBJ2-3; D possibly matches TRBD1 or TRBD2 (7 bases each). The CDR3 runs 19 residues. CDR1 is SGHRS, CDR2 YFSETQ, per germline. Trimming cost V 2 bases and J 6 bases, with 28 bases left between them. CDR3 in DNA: TGCGCCAGCAGCTTCCCCTTCCCGGCTAGCCTCAGGGGGGGTGATACGCAGTATTTT. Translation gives CASSFPFPASLRGGDTQYF.

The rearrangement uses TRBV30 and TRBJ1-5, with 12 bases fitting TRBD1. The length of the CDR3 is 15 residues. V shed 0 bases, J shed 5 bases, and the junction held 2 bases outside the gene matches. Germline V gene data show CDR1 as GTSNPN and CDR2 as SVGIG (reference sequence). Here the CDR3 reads CAWSVGTGGHQPQHF. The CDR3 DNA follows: TGTGCCTGGAGTGTAGGGACAGGGGGCCATCAGCCCCAGCATTTT.

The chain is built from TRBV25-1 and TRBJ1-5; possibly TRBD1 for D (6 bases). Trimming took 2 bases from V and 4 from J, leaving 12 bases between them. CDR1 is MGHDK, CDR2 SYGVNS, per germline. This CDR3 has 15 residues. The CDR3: CASSEAGARNQPQHF. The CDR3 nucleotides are TGTGCCAGCAGTGAAGCAGGGGCCAGGAATCAGCCCCAGCATTTT.

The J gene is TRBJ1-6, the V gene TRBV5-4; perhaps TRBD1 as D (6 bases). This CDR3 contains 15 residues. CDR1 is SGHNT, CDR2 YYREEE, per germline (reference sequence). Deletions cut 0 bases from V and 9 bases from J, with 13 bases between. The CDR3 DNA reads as TGTGCCAGCAGCTTGGTCGTCGGGGGCAGTTCACCCCTCCACTTT. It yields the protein CASSLVVGGSSPLHF.

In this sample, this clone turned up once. This CDR3 reads CARGGSKGWSYEQYF. DNA for the CDR3: TGTGCCAGAGGGGGATCGAAGGGTTGGTCCTACGAGCAGTACTTC. The chain links TRBV6-5 to TRBJ2-7; a weak D match, TRBD1 (6 bases). The CDR3 consists of 15 residues. CDR1 is MNHEY and CDR2 is SVGAGI in the germline V gene. Trimming shortened V by 9 bases and J by 1 base, and 19 bases separated the two germline ends.

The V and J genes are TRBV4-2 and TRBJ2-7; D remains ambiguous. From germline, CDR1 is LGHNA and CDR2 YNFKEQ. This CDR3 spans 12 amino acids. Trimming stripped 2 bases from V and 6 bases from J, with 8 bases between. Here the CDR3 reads CASSQRGGEQYF. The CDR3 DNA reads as TGTGCCAGCAGCCAAAGAGGCGGCGAGCAGTACTTC.